This T cell receptor (beta chain) originates from a study of shared clonotypes between healthy human individuals. The data were produced by immunoSEQ multiplex PCR, yet TCRdb's version contains in-frame clones alone and is incomplete. The sample records roughly 500,000 clones, roughly 77% being singletons. Germline V gene sequence: CDR1 MDHEN, CDR2 SYDVKM. The length of the CDR3 is 13 residues. The V segment lost 5 bases and the J segment 5 bases; nucleotides outside the gene matches: 4. The TCR comes from a woman aged 35 to 49 in good health. Some clones in this sample may be carry-over from other donors' samples. The genes are TRBV28 and TRBJ2-5; 8 bases align to TRBD1. Sequenced: PBMCs. The CDR3 DNA follows: TGTGCCAGCAGTAGACAGGGGCTCGAGACCCAGTACTTC. Translation: CASSRQGLETQYF.